Sequencing of this T cell receptor (beta chain) was carried out in a study of shared clonotypes between healthy human individuals (dated by TCRdb to the early 2020s). Background on the whole study: A couple of women and a few men aged 18 to 49 years were included in the cohort. Different laboratories and diverse techniques were used to prepare libraries and sequence TCR repertoires, to increase sequencing depth and limit assay-specific biases. Per donor, three plates each were used for CD4 naive and CD4 memory, two for CD8 naive, and one for CD8 memory. Leukapheresis yielded between about 0.9 and 8.9 billion PBMCs per donor. To estimate repertoire size and how much clonotypes are shared between individuals, the study performed deep sequencing of blood TCR repertoires from 4 to 6 healthy adults.

Using the deep immunoSEQ assay, multiplex PCR amplified TCR CDR3 regions from genomic DNA. Extracted genomic DNA from each cell subset was spread evenly across all wells of several immunoSEQ 96-well plates, with each plate serving as a replicate. For sorted subsets, each replicate PCR was loaded with around 200 ng genomic DNA, equivalent to 25,000 to 30,000 T cell genomes. Purified libraries were quantified with a Qubit 3.0 fluorometer, sized on a Bioanalyzer 2100, and re-quantified with the KAPA Library Quantification kit. Each immunoSEQ 96-well plate was sequenced on its own single-read 150-cycle Illumina NextSeq 550 flow cell. Regarding the original processing steps: Because the immunoSEQ output held only junctional sequences and lacked quality scores, the filtering could not match the filtering applied to full-length reads. To assign V/J genes and CDR3, sequences were annotated against IMGT germline references using PyIR, a Python wrapper for IgBLAST v1.9. Reads with weak V/J assignments (E-value above 1e-6), missing CDR3, stop codons, out-of-frame junctions, or ambiguous translated residues were removed. V3J clonotypes were defined as sequences sharing an identical inferred V gene, J gene, and CDR3 amino acid sequence. Percentage overlap between repertoires was computed as shared unique clonotypes divided by the size of the smaller repertoire. Richness of each repertoire was evaluated using RTK rarefaction, the Chao1 estimator, and Recon v2.1 estimates of unobserved clonotypes. For all TCRbeta clonotypes obtained by the gDNA method from a handful of donors, generation probabilities were computed with OLGA. TCRdb re-hosts the immuneACCESS table, in-frame sequences only. Its copies lack some clones; in the studies checked, an unresolved V gene accounts for under half of them, and the cause for the rest is not known. That table gives V, J and clone size, and the DNA gave D and trimming. The sample contains 1.4 million or so clones, less than 99% of them found a single time. The top ten constitute over 0.3% of the sample.

Notes on this clone: Its antigen has not been determined. No per-base quality is available; no much larger clone lies one base away. This sample also contains other DNA sequences that code for the same CDR3.

Donors were healthy HIV-negative adults with no recently reported acute infections or vaccinations. All donors were Caucasian adults living in Nashville, Tennessee, USA. CD4+ T cells were enriched by magnetic negative selection, after which naive cells were positively selected on CD45RA and the negative fraction was taken as the memory subset. Blood was collected by leukapheresis, and PBMCs were isolated by Ficoll-Histopaque density gradient centrifugation and then cryopreserved in liquid nitrogen vapor phase. Analytical flow cytometry was used to check the purity and quantity of each magnetically sorted T cell population. Genomic DNA was isolated from every sorted fraction and measured by UV absorbance on a Nanodrop 2000c. Overall study results and their limits: Estimated clonotype richness was generally larger for naive than for memory subsets. Only blood was sampled, and tissue TCR repertoires likely differ from those in blood. Across a few donors, about 5.2% of naive CD4, 3% to 3.5% of naive CD8, approximately 2.5% of memory CD4, and 0.4% of memory CD8 clonotypes were shared. Rarefaction of sorted-subset datasets indicated incomplete sequencing despite the large sequencing depth. Pairwise subsampling indicated that sequencing depth was expected to affect the degree of clonotype sharing among donors. Clonotypes shared by all four sorted-subset donors showed higher generation probabilities than non-shared clonotypes. The genetic and exposure-history diversity represented was limited by the small number of donors.

The sequenced material came from naive CD4+ T cells sorted from blood. According to the study, the label for this sample's cell subset or site signals: CD45RA+ positively selected. The receptor was derived from a man aged 25 to 40 in good health.

The nucleotides read TGCGCCAGCAGCTTGGTACTAGCGGGAAGCTACGAGCAGTACTTC. This translates into CASSLVLAGSYEQYF. The V and J genes are TRBV5-1 and TRBJ2-7; 10 junctional bases match TRBD2. V is cut back by 0 bases and J by 3 bases, with 3 bases in the junction unmatched. Per the germline V gene, SGHRS is the CDR1 and YFSETQ is the CDR2. From the cysteine through the phenylalanine, the CDR3 covers 15 amino acids. Solely the CDR3 DNA is kept, with 45 bases framed from the first base.